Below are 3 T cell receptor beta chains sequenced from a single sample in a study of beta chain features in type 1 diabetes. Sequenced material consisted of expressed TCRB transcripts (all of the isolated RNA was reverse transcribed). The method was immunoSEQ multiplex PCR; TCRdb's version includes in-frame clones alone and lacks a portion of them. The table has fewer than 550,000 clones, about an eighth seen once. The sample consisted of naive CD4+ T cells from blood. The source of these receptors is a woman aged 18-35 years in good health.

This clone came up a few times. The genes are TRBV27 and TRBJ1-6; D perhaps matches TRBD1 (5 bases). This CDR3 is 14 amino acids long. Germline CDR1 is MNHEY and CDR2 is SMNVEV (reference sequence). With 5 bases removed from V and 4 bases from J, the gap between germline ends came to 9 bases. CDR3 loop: CASSPRQYNSPLHF. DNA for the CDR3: TGTGCCAGCAGTCCTCGACAGTATAATTCACCCCTCCACTTT.

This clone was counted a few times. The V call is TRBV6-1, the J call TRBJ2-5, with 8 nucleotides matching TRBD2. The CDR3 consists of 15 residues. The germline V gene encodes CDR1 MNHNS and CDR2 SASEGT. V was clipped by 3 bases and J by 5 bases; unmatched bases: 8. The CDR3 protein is CASSDYSGNRETQYF. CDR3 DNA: TGTGCCAGCAGTGATTATAGCGGGAACAGGGAGACCCAGTACTTC.

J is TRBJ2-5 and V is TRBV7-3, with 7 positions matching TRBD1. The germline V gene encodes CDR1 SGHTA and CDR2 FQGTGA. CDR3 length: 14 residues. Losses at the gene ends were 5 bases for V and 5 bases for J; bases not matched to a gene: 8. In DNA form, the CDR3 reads TGTGCCAGCAGCCCAGACAGGGCCTGGGAGACCCAGTACTTC. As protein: CASSPDRAWETQYF. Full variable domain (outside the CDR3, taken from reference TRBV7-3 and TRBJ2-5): GAGVSQTPSNKVTEKGKYVELRCDPISGHTALYWYRQSLGQGPEFLIYFQGTGAADDSGLPNDRFFAVRPEGSVSTLKIQRTERGDSAVYLCASSPDRAWETQYFGPGTRLLVL.